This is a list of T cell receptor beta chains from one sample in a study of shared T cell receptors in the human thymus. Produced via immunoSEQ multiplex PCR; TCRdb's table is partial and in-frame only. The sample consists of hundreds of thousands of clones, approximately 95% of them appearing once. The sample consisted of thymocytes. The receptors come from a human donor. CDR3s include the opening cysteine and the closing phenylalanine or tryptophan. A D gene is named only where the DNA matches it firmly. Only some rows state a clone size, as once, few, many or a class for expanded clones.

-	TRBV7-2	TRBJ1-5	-	CASSQYPAPRPQHF	TGTGCCAGCAGCCAATACCCTGCCCCGCGGCCCCAGCATTTT
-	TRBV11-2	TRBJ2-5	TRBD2	CATSSGRIERETQYF	TGTGCCACCTCAAGCGGGAGGATTGAGAGAGAGACCCAGTACTTC
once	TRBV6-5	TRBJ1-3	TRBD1	CASSSGQRSGNTIYF	TGTGCCAGCAGTTCGGGACAGAGGTCTGGAAACACCATATATTTT
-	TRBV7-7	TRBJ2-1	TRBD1	CASSCRSGQHNEQFF	TGTGCCAGCAGCTGCCGGTCGGGACAGCACAATGAGCAGTTCTTC
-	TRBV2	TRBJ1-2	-	CASSESRWGDGGYTF	TGTGCCAGCAGTGAAAGCCGCTGGGGGGATGGGGGCTACACCTTC
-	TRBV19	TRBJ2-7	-	CASSIGTRTYEQYF	TGTGCCAGTAGCATCGGGACTCGAACCTACGAGCAGTACTTC
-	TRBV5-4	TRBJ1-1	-	CASSLDSNTEAFF	TGTGCCAGCAGCTTGGACAGTAACACTGAAGCTTTCTTT
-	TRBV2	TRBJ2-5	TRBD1	CASSPQGAETQYF	TGTGCCAGCAGTCCACAGGGGGCAGAGACCCAGTACTTC
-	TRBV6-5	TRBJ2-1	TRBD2	CASKPSGTYNEQFF	TGTGCCAGCAAACCTAGCGGGACCTACAATGAGCAGTTCTTC
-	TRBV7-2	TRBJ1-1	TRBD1	CASSFWDRVASAKAFF	TGTGCCAGCAGCTTCTGGGACAGGGTCGCATCGGCGAAAGCTTTCTTT
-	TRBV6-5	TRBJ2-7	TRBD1	CASSDRGREQYF	TGTGCCAGCAGTGACAGGGGGCGCGAGCAGTACTTC
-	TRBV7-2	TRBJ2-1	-	CASSLVFRGSVPGQFF	TGTGCCAGCAGCTTAGTATTTCGGGGATCGGTCCCAGGGCAGTTCTTC
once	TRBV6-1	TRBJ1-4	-	CASSSRRETNEKLFF	TGTGCCAGCAGTTCAAGGAGGGAGACTAATGAAAAACTGTTTTTT
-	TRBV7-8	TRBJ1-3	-	CASSLAYTISGNTIYF	TGTGCCAGCAGCTTAGCCTACACGATCTCTGGAAACACCATATATTTT
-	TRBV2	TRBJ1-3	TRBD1	CASTPGQGSGNTIYF	TGTGCCAGCACCCCGGGACAGGGATCTGGAAACACCATATATTTT
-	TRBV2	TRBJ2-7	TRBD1	CASSRQGQSYEQYF	TGTGCCAGCAGTCGACAGGGGCAATCCTACGAGCAGTACTTC